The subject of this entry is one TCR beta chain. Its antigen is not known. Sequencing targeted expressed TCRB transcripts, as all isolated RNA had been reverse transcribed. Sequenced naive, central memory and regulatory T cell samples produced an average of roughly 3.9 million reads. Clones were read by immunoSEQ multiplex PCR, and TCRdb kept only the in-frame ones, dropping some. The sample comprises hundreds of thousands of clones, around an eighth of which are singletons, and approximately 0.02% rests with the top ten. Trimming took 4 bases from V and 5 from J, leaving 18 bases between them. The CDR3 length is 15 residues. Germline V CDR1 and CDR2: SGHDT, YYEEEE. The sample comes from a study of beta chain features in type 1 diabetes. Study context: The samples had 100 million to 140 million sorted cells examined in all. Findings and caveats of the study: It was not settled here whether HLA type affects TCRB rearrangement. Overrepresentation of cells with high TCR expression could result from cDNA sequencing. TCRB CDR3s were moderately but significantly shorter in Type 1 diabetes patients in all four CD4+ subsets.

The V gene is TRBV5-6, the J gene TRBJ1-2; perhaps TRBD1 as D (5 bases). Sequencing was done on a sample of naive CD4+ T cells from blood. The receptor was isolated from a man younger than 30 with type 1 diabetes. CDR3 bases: TGTGCCAGCAGCCCTGTGGACGGAGGGGCTTATGGCTACACCTTC. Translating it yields CASSPVDGGAYGYTF.